This T cell receptor beta chain was sequenced during a study of blood T cell repertoires in COVID-19 (TCRdb year 2020). Background for the entire study: Samples covering the acute and convalescent phases of COVID-19 were provided by collaborators in the United States, Italy and Spain. The material from the prospective study consisted of cDNA or gDNA derived from T cells, B-cell-depleted T cells, or PBMCs. A de-identified subject ID, COVID-19 status, age in years and sex were almost always included in the sample metadata. Samples were obtained from the ongoing ImmuneRACE study (first 160 participants) and from 1,254 subjects provided by 6 global collaborators. The repertoires were made available in a free public database intended to serve as a resource for research on the immune response to SARS-CoV-2. Deeply sampled blood TCRbeta repertoires from subjects exposed to, actively infected with, or recovered from COVID-19 were included in the dataset. Where available, HLA class I and class II types were obtained from metadata supplied by the sample provider rather than from assay-based typing. Results the study describes overall, beyond this receptor: Clinical and demographic metadata were provided uncurated, with the amount varying by source and participant.

Enrolling through a virtual design, the prospective study's participants ranged in age from roughly 18 to 100 years and lived across about two dozen United States geographic areas. Cohort assignment in the prospective study relied on participant-reported clinical history from a screening survey and a study questionnaire. Exposed participants had been in contact with someone with a PCR-confirmed or clinician-diagnosed COVID-19 case within 2 weeks of study entry. Mobile phlebotomists in the prospective study collected whole blood, serum and a nasopharyngeal or oropharyngeal swab from every participant. Participants in the prospective study had the option to provide additional blood draws and questionnaires over a roughly two-month period. Blood samples from the prospective study were shipped frozen or at room temperature prior to DNA extraction. Turning to this clone: The antigen it recognizes is unknown. No much larger clone exists at a distance of one base, and base qualities are not known.

TCRbeta CDR3 regions were amplified from genomic DNA by means of the immunoSEQ Assay, a bias-controlled multiplex PCR. The authors' analysis ran thus. The number of nucleated cells in each sample was estimated from the amplification of reference gene primers within the assay. To quantify the absolute abundance of each unique TCRbeta CDR3 rearrangement, sequence reads were collapsed and filtered. For each sample, productive Simpson clonality was calculated by taking the square root of Simpson's diversity index across productive rearrangements. TCRdb limited this immuneACCESS table to in-frame rearrangements with V and J called. A share of clones is missing; checked studies link under half to unresolved V genes, and the rest is unexplained. From that table come the V and J calls and clone size; the DNA was used to work out D and trimming. The table for this sample lists 180,000 or so clones; more than 75% of them were counted only once. About an eighth of the sample goes to the ten largest clones.

The sequenced sample was PBMCs or T cells enriched from blood (not recorded which). The source of this sequence is a man in his sixties who had been exposed to COVID-19.

The CDR3 here reads CSTRGGSNEQFF. The DNA sequence is as follows: TGCAGCACCCGTGGGGGGTCCAATGAGCAGTTCTTC. The sequence is built from TRBV29-1 and TRBJ2-1; D gene: possibly TRBD2, on 6 matching bases. The junction shows trimming of 8 bases on V and 6 bases on J, plus 14 bases between the germline ends. Sequences SQVTM (CDR1) and ANQGSEA (CDR2) are obtained from the germline V gene. Including the terminal cysteine and phenylalanine, the CDR3 comprises 12 residues. Kept here is only the CDR3 DNA, which spans 36 bases and is read in frame from base 1.